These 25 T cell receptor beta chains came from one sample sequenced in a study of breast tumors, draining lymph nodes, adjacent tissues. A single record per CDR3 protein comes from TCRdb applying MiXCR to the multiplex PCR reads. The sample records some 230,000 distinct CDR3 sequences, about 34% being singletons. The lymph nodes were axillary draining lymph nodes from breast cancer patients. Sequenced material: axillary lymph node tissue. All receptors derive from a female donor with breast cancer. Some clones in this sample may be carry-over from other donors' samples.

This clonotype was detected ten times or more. The DNA for the CDR3 is TGTGCCAGCAGCTTAGAGTTCCAGACGCAGTATTTT. This translates into CASSLEFQTQYF. This chain uses TRBV7-8 with TRBJ2-3; D remains unclear. CDR3 length: 12 amino acids. Trimming shortened V by 1 base and J by 9 bases, and 8 bases separated the two germline ends. Germline V gives CDR1 SGHVS, CDR2 FQNEAQ.

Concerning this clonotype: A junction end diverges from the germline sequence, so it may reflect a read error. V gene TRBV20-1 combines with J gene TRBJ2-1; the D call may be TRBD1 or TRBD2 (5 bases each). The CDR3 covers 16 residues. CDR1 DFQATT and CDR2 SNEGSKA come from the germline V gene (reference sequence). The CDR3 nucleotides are TGCGGTGCTAGTGGGGGTAGGCTAGGGTATACCAATGAGCAGTTCTTC. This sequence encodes CGASGGRLGYTNEQFF.

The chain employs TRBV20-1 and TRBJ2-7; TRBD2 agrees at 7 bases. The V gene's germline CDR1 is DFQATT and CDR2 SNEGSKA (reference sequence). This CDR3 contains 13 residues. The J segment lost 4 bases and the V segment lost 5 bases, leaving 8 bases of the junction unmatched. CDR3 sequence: CSALAPSGYEQYF. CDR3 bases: TGCAGTGCTCTAGCCCCTAGCGGTTACGAGCAGTACTTC.

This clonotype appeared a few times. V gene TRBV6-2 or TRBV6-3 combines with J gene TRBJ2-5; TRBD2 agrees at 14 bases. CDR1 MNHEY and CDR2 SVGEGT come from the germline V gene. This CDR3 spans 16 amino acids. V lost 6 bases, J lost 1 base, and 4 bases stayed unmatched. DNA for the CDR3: TGTGCCAGCAGCGAGGGGACTAGCGGGGGCCAAGAGACCCAGTACTTC. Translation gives CASSEGTSGGQETQYF.

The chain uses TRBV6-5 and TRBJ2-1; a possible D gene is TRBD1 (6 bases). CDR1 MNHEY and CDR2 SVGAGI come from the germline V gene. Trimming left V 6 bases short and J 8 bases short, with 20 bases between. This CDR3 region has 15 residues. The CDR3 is CASRPVTGRADEQFF. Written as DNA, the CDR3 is TGTGCCAGCAGACCTGTCACAGGGCGGGCAGATGAGCAGTTCTTC.

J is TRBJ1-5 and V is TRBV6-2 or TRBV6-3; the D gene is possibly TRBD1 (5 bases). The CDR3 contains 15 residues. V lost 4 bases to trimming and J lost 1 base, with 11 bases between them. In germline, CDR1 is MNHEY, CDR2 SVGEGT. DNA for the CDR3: TGTGCCAGCAGTTGGGGGGGAGGAAGCAATCAGCCCCAGCATTTT. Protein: CASSWGGGSNQPQHF.

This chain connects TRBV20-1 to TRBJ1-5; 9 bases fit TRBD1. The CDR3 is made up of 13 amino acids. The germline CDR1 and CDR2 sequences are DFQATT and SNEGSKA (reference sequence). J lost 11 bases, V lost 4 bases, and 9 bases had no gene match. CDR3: CSAIGDRAETQHF. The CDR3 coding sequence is TGCAGTGCTATCGGGGACAGGGCAGAGACCCAGCATTTT.

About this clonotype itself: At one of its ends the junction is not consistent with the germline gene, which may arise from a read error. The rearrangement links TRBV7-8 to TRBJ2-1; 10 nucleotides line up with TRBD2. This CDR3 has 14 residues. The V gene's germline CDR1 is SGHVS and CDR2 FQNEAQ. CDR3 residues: CASSPGLASAEQLF. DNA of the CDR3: TGCGCCAGCAGTCCGGGACTAGCGTCCGCTGAGCAGCTCTTC.

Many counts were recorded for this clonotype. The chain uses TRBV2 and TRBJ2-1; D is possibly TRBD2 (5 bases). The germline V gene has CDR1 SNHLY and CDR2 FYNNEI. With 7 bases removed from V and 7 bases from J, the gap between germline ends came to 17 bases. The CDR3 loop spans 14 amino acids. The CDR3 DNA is TGTGCCAGCATCCAGAGGGCTAGTTCTAATGAGCAGTTCTTC. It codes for CASIQRASSNEQFF.

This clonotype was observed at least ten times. In DNA form, the CDR3 reads TGTGCCAGCAGCGCCAGGGACAGCCAAGAGACCCAGTACTTC. It is translated as CASSARDSQETQYF. J is TRBJ2-5 and V is TRBV11-3; TRBD1 matches at 7 bases. CDR3 length equals 14 residues. V lost 5 bases, J lost 1 base, and 4 bases stayed unmatched. CDR1 is SGHNT and CDR2 is YENEEA in the germline V gene. Using reference TRBV11-3 and TRBJ2-5 for the parts outside the CDR3, the full variable domain is EAGVVQSPRYKIIEKKQPVAFWCNPISGHNTLYWYLQNLGQGPELLIRYENEEAVDDSQLPKDRFSAERLKGVDSTLKIQPAELGDSAVYLCASSARDSQETQYFGPGTRLLVL.

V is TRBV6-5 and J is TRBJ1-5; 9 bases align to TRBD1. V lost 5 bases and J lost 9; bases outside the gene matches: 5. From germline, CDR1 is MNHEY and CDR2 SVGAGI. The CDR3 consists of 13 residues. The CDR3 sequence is CASSTGGSRPQHF. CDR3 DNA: TGTGCCAGCAGTACAGGGGGCTCTCGGCCCCAGCATTTT.

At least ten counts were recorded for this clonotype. CDR3 DNA: TGTGCCTGGTCGCAGGGGGTAGGCGAGCAGTACTTC. Its translation is CAWSQGVGEQYF. This chain uses TRBV30 with TRBJ2-7; TRBD1 agrees at 7 bases. V lost 5 bases, J lost 6 bases, and 7 bases stayed unmatched. The germline V gene encodes CDR1 GTSNPN and CDR2 SVGIG (reference sequence). The CDR3 runs 12 residues.

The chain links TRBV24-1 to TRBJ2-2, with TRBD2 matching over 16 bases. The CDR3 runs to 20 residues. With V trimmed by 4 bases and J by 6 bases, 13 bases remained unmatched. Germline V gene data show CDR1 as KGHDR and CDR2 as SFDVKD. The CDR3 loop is CATSEEHPGLAGGAPGELFF. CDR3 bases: TGTGCCACCAGTGAGGAACATCCGGGACTAGCGGGAGGGGCACCCGGGGAGCTGTTTTTT.

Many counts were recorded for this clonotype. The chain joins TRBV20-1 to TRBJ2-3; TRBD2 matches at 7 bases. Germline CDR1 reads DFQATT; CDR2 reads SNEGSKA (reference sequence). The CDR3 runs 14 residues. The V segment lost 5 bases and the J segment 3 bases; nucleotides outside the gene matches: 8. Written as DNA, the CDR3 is TGCAGTGCTGATAGTCTAGCGGAAACAGATACGCAGTATTTT. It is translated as CSADSLAETDTQYF.

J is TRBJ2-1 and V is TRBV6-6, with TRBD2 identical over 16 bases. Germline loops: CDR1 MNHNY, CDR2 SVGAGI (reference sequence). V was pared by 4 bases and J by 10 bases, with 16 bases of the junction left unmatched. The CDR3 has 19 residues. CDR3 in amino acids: CASSSLFAGTSGRAREQFF. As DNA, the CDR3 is TGTGCCAGCAGTTCACTTTTCGCCGGGACTAGCGGGAGGGCCAGGGAGCAGTTCTTC.

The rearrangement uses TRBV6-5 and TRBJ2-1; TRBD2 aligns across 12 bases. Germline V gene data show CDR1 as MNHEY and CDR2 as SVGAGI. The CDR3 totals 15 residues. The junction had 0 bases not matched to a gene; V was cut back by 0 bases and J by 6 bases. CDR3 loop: CASSYSGLAGNEQFF. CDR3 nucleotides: TGTGCCAGCAGTTACTCGGGACTAGCGGGCAATGAGCAGTTCTTC.

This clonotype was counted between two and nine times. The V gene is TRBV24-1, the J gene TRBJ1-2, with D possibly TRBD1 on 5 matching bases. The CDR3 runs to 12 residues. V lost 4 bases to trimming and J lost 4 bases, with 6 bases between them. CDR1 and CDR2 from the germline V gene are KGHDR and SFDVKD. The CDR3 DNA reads TGTGCCACCAGTGAAGGGGTCTATGGCTACACCTTC. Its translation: CATSEGVYGYTF.

In DNA, the CDR3 is TGTGCCAGCAGCTTGGTACTAGCGGGAGTAAAGGGAGTCGGCGAGCAGTACTTC. Protein sequence: CASSLVLAGVKGVGEQYF. The chain employs TRBV5-6 and TRBJ2-7, with TRBD2 matching 11 bases. Trimming took 0 bases from V and 6 from J; bases not matched to a gene: 14. Germline V gene sequence: CDR1 SGHDT, CDR2 YYEEEE. This CDR3 comprises 18 residues.

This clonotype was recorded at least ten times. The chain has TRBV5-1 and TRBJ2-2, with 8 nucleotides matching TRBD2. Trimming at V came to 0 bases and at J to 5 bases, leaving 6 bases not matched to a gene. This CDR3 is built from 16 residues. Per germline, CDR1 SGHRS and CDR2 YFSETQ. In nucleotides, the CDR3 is TGCGCCAGCAGCTTGGTGGGCGGGAGGAGTACCGGGGAGCTGTTTTTT. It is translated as CASSLVGGRSTGELFF.

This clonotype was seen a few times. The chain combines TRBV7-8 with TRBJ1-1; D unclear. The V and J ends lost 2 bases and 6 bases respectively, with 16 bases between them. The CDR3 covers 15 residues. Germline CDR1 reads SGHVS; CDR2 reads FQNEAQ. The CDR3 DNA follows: TGTGCCAGCAGCTTACTCCCGACCTTGGCCGCTGAAGCTTTCTTT. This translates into CASSLLPTLAAEAFF. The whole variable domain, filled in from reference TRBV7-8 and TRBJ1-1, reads GAGVSQSPRYKVAKRGQDVALRCDPISGHVSLFWYQQALGQGPEFLTYFQNEAQLDKSGLPSDRFFAERPEGSVSTLKIQRTQQEDSAVYLCASSLLPTLAAEAFFGQGTRLTVV.

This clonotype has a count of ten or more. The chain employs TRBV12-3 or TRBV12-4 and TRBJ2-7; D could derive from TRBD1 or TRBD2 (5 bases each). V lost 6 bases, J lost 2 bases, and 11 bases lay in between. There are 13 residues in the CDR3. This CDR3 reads CASSGTDTYEQYF. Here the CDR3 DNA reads TGTGCCAGCAGCGGGACGGATACCTACGAGCAGTACTTC.

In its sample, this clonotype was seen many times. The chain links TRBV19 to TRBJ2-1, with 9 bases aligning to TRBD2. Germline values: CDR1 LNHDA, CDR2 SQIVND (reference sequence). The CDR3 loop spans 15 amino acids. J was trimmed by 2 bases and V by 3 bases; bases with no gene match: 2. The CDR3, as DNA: TGTGCCAGTAGTATGGGGACTAGCCCCTACAATGAGCAGTTCTTC. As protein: CASSMGTSPYNEQFF.

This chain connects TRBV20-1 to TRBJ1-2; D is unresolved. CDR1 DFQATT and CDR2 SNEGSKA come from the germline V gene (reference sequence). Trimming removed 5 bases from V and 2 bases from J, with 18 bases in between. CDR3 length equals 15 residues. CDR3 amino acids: CSAPQDRGLNYGYTF. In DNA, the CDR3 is TGCAGTGCTCCCCAAGATCGGGGTTTAAACTATGGCTACACCTTC.

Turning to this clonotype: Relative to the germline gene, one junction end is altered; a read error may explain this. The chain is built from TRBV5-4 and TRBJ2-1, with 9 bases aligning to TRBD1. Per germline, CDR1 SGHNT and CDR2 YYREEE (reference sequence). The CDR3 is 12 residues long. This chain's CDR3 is CASSLTDRGSIF. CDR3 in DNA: TGTGCCAGCAGCTTGACGGACAGGGGATCGATCTTC.

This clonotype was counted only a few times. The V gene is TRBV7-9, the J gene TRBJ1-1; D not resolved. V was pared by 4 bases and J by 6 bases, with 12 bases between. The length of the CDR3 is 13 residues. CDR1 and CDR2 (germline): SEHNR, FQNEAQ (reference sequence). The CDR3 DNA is TGTGCCAGCAGCTCCTCCTCACGGGCTGAAGCTTTCTTT. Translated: CASSSSSRAEAFF. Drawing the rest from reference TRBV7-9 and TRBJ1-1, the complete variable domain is DTGVSQNPRHKITKRGQNVTFRCDPISEHNRLYWYRQTLGQGPEFLTYFQNEAQLEKSRLLSDRFSAERPKGSFSTLEIQRTEQGDSAMYLCASSSSSRAEAFFGQGTRLTVV.